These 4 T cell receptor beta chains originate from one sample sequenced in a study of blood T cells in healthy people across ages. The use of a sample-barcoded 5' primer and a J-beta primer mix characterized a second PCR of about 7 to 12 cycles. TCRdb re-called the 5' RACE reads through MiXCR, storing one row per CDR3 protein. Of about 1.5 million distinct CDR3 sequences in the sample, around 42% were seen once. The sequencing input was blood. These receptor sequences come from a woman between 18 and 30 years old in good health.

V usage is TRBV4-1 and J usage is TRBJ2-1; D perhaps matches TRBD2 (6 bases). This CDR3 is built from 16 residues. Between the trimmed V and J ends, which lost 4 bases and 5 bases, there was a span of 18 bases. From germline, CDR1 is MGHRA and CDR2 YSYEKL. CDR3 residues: CASSRDGAGSDNEQFF. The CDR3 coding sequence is TGCGCCAGCAGCCGAGATGGCGCGGGGTCAGACAATGAGCAGTTCTTC.

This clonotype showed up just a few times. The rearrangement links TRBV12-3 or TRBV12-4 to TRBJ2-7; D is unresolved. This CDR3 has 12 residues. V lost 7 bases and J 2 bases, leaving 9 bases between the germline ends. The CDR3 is CASNKGTYEQYF. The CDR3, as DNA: TGTGCCAGCAACAAAGGAACCTACGAGCAGTACTTC.

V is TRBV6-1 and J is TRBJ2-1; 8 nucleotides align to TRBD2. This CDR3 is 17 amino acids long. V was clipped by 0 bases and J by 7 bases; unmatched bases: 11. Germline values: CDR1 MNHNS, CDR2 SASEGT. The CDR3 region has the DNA TGTGCCAGCAGTGAAGCGGGCGGGAGGCGTCCGGGGAATGAGCAGTTCTTC. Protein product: CASSEAGGRRPGNEQFF.

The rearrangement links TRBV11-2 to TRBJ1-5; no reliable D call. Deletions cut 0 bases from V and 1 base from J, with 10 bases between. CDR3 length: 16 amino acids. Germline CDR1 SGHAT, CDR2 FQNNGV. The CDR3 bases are TGTGCCAGCAGCTTAGAGGGGTCTTGGAGCAATCAGCCCCAGCATTTT. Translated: CASSLEGSWSNQPQHF.